The entry that follows covers one TCR beta chain sequence. This record belongs to a study of technical replicates of blood from a handful of donors. Germline CDR1 reads WNHNN; CDR2 reads SYGVQD (reference sequence). Trimming cost V 4 bases and J 7 bases; bases outside gene matches: 11. This CDR3 is built from 15 residues. Profiled with immunoSEQ multiplex PCR; TCRdb holds only in-frame clones, not every one. The top ten clones hold approximately 0.39% of a sample with about 82,000 clones, roughly 95% of them seen once. This sequence joins TRBV10-1 and TRBJ2-7; 9 bases align to TRBD1. Sequencing was done on a sample of T cells isolated from PBMCs. This receptor was obtained from a human donor in good health. For the CDR3, the DNA is TGCGCCAGCAGTGCAACTCCACAGGGGGCGGATGAGCAGTACTTC. This translates into CASSATPQGADEQYF.